The 7 T cell receptor beta chains listed next were all sequenced from one sample in a study of T cell responses to AZD1222 COVID-19 vaccine. Libraries were prepared by immunoSEQ multiplex PCR; TCRdb keeps only in-frame clonotypes and omits some of them. The data contain around 190,000 clones, around 94% of them singletons. The sample was peripheral blood, taken 28 days after the second AZD1222 dose. The source is an adult who received the AZD1222 COVID-19 vaccine.

V and J are TRBV30 and TRBJ1-5, with 9 positions matching TRBD1. V trimming: 0 bases; J trimming: 3 bases; junction bases outside the gene matches: 3. CDR3 size: 15 residues. Germline V gives CDR1 GTSNPN, CDR2 SVGIG (reference sequence). CDR3 in amino acids: CAWSVRTGVNQPQHF. The CDR3 region has the DNA TGTGCCTGGAGTGTAAGGACAGGGGTCAATCAGCCCCAGCATTTT.

The rearrangement joins TRBV6-6 to TRBJ1-1, with TRBD1 matching 8 bases. CDR3 size: 15 residues. Losses at the gene ends were 6 bases for V and 0 bases for J; bases not matched to a gene: 6. Germline assignment: CDR1 MNHNY and CDR2 SVGAGI (reference sequence). The CDR3 spells CASRGQALMNTEAFF. CDR3 nucleotide sequence: TGTGCCAGCAGGGGACAGGCCCTCATGAACACTGAAGCTTTCTTT.

The chain is built from TRBV30 and TRBJ2-3; D is unclear. The germline V and J ends were trimmed by 3 bases and 0 bases, with 4 bases remaining between them. The CDR3 consists of 12 residues. Germline V gene sequence: CDR1 GTSNPN, CDR2 SVGIG (reference sequence). CDR3 sequence reads: CAWSQSTDTQYF. In DNA, the CDR3 is TGTGCCTGGAGCCAAAGCACAGATACGCAGTATTTT.

This clone came up once. V usage is TRBV7-6 and J usage is TRBJ2-7; TRBD1 agrees at 9 bases. The CDR3 length is 16 residues. Losses at the gene ends were 5 bases for V and 7 bases for J; bases not matched to a gene: 15. Germline CDR1 is SGHVS and CDR2 is FNYEAQ. The CDR3 bases are TGTGCCAGCAGCGGAATCGGACAGGGGCGTAATGGGGAGCAGTACTTC. It translates to CASSGIGQGRNGEQYF.

The rearrangement joins TRBV27 to TRBJ2-7; TRBD2 aligns across 13 bases. The V gene end was trimmed by 4 bases and the J gene end by 4 bases; junction bases not matched to a gene: 7. Per the germline V gene, CDR1 is MNHEY and CDR2 is SMNVEV (reference sequence). The CDR3 length is 16 residues. The CDR3 DNA follows: TGTGCCAGCAGTTCGGGACTAGCGGGATTAGGGTACGAGCAGTACTTC. Its translation: CASSSGLAGLGYEQYF.

The chain is built from TRBV2 and TRBJ1-1; D is uncertain. The germline V gene encodes CDR1 SNHLY and CDR2 FYNNEI. Trimming pared 4 bases from V and 6 bases from J, leaving 12 bases between. The CDR3 totals 13 residues. The CDR3 spells CASSGGGFPEAFF. Written as DNA, the CDR3 is TGTGCCAGCAGTGGGGGTGGGTTCCCTGAAGCTTTCTTT.

This clone was picked up a small number of times. This sample includes further DNA sequences coding for the same CDR3. The CDR3 reads CASSSRGPETQYF. CDR3 DNA sequence: TGTGCCAGCAGCTCTAGGGGACCAGAGACCCAGTACTTC. The chain links TRBV7-9 to TRBJ2-5, with D perhaps being TRBD1 or TRBD2 (5 bases each). The CDR3 runs to 13 residues. Trimming removed 4 bases from V and 4 bases from J, with 10 bases in between. The germline gives CDR1 SEHNR, CDR2 FQNEAQ (reference sequence).